This paragraph covers one TCR beta chain sequence. Its antigen is still unknown. The V end lost 4 bases, the J end lost 0 bases, and 13 bases lay between the germline ends. This CDR3 contains 15 residues. Germline-derived CDR1 and CDR2 are SGHKS and YYEKEE (reference sequence). It was ten milliliters of peripheral blood that were drawn from each donor. Total RNA, at least 5.5 micrograms per sample, was extracted from PBMCs. The data belong to a study of blood T cells in healthy people across ages. Study results and limitations: Estimated diversity, derived from one million T cells, was regarded as an underestimate.

Alongside a J-beta primer mix, a sample-barcoded 5' primer served in a second PCR lasting about 6 to 11 cycles. Carrying 12 random nucleotides, a template-switch adaptor labeled each individual cDNA molecule. One entry per CDR3 protein results from TCRdb running MiXCR on the 5' RACE reads. The repertoire holds approximately 820,000 distinct CDR3 sequences, with under 45% as singletons. The rearrangement links TRBV5-5 to TRBJ1-1, with D maybe TRBD1 (5 bases). The sequenced material came from blood. The source is a man in his sixties in good health. The DNA of the CDR3 is TGTGCCAGCAGCCCCGGCGGGGGTTTGAACACTGAAGCTTTCTTT. Translation gives CASSPGGGLNTEAFF.